Presented here are 11 T cell receptor beta chains from one specimen sequenced in a study of T cells after yellow fever vaccination. TCRdb processed the 5' RACE reads anew with MiXCR; each CDR3 protein has one entry. The sample records hundreds of thousands of distinct CDR3 sequences, 15% to 20% being singletons. The material sequenced was PBMCs, taken 15 days after the yellow fever booster vaccination. These receptors were obtained from a man younger than 40 who received the YFV17D yellow fever vaccine.

This clonotype has just a few counts. The V gene is TRBV7-8, the J gene TRBJ2-7; no firm D call. V was cut by 3 bases and J by 12 bases, with 15 bases left in between. The CDR3 contains 12 residues. Germline CDR1 is SGHVS and CDR2 is FQNEAQ. The CDR3 DNA follows: TGTGCCAGCAGCTTCCCCATGAGTTCAGCGTACTTC. Its translation is CASSFPMSSAYF. The variable domain in full, completed from reference TRBV7-8 and TRBJ2-7, reads GAGVSQSPRYKVAKRGQDVALRCDPISGHVSLFWYQQALGQGPEFLTYFQNEAQLDKSGLPSDRFFAERPEGSVSTLKIQRTQQEDSAVYLCASSFPMSSAYFGPGTRLTVT.

Only a few counts were recorded for this clonotype. The CDR3 sequence: CASSLGAAEAFF. The CDR3 DNA is TGTGCCAGCAGCTTGGGGGCAGCTGAAGCTTTCTTT. The chain has TRBV5-6 and TRBJ1-1, with D hard to call. Germline V gene sequence: CDR1 SGHDT, CDR2 YYEEEE. The CDR3 contains 12 residues. V gave up 0 bases and J gave up 6 bases, with 6 bases separating them.

This rearrangement joins TRBV6-2 or TRBV6-3 to TRBJ2-4; 9 bases fit TRBD1. This CDR3 is 16 amino acids long. The trim removed 7 bases at V and 0 bases at J, leaving 7 bases unmatched. Germline loops: CDR1 MNHEY, CDR2 SVGEGT. CDR3 protein: CASTAGTGRAKNIQYF. The CDR3, as DNA: TGTGCCAGCACCGCCGGGACAGGGAGAGCCAAAAACATTCAGTACTTC.

This clonotype was detected a few times. This chain connects TRBV6-2 or TRBV6-3 to TRBJ2-3, with D uncertain. From germline, CDR1 is MNHEY and CDR2 SVGEGT. This CDR3 spans 14 amino acids. V was clipped by 2 bases and J by 3 bases, with 9 bases between them. The CDR3 nucleotides are TGTGCCAGCAGTTACGTCGGTGGAACAGATACGCAGTATTTT. Its protein product is CASSYVGGTDTQYF.

This clonotype was counted a few times. V gene TRBV7-8 combines with J gene TRBJ2-3, with D possibly matching TRBD2 (5 bases). The CDR3 runs to 18 residues. Trimming pared 5 bases from V and 5 bases from J, leaving 26 bases between. Per germline, CDR1 SGHVS and CDR2 FQNEAQ. The DNA of the CDR3 is TGTGCCAGCAGCGCCCCTCGAGTTCGGGGAAGGTGGGGAGATACGCAGTATTTT. Residues: CASSAPRVRGRWGDTQYF.

The V call is TRBV20-1, the J call TRBJ1-5; D might be TRBD1 (6 bases). Trimming took off 5 bases at V and 0 bases at J, with 17 bases between the two ends. CDR1 is DFQATT and CDR2 is SNEGSKA in the germline V gene (reference sequence). CDR3 length: 16 residues. The CDR3 loop reads CSAPRGGPYSNQPQHF. CDR3 coding DNA: TGCAGTGCTCCTAGAGGGGGGCCGTATAGCAATCAGCCCCAGCATTTT.

This clonotype turned up a few times. The CDR3 nucleotides read TGCGCCAGCAGCAGGACTAGCTCGAGCTCCTACAATGAGCAGTTCTTC. Translated, it gives CASSRTSSSSYNEQFF. The chain links TRBV5-1 to TRBJ2-1; 8 bases align to TRBD2. The CDR3 sequence is 16 residues long. Germline V gene lookup returns CDR1 SGHRS and CDR2 YFSETQ. V was pared by 4 bases and J by 0 bases, with 6 bases of the junction left unmatched.

This clonotype appeared once. The gene calls are TRBV12-5 and TRBJ2-1; D not certain. The CDR3 runs 13 residues. V dropped 1 base and J dropped 9 bases, with 10 bases sitting between them. In germline, CDR1 is LGHNT, CDR2 FRNRAP. The CDR3 loop reads CASGLEVPVEQFF. The CDR3 DNA follows: TGTGCTAGTGGTTTGGAGGTCCCGGTTGAGCAGTTCTTC.

The sample holds many counts of this clonotype. The rearrangement joins TRBV5-1 to TRBJ2-1; 16 nucleotides align to TRBD2. The germline V gene encodes CDR1 SGHRS and CDR2 YFSETQ. J lost 9 bases, V lost 6 bases, and 3 bases had no gene match. The CDR3 extends over 14 amino acids. As DNA, the CDR3 is TGCGCCAGCAAAGGGACTAGCGGGAGGGGTGAGCAGTTCTTC. Its protein product is CASKGTSGRGEQFF.

Many counts were recorded for this clonotype. V is TRBV12-3 or TRBV12-4 and J is TRBJ2-2; no clear D. V was cut by 6 bases and J by 8 bases, with 19 bases left in between. The CDR3 totals 15 residues. CDR3 sequence: CASSPHSPSFGELFF. Here the CDR3 DNA reads TGTGCCAGCAGCCCTCACAGTCCTTCATTTGGGGAGCTGTTTTTT.

The J gene is TRBJ2-7, the V gene TRBV10-3, with D uncertain. Germline V lookup: CDR1 ENHRY, CDR2 SYGVKD. Trimming took off 3 bases at V and 6 bases at J, with 9 bases between the two ends. The CDR3 loop spans 12 amino acids. The CDR3 DNA is TGTGCCATCAGTGACCTCGTGGGCGAGCAGTACTTC. As protein: CAISDLVGEQYF.